In its sample, the clone carrying this T cell receptor beta chain was seen a few times. Its antigen remains unknown. The TCR beta CDR3 regions underwent amplification using RNA transcripts as the source. First-round RT-PCR with HTBI primers amplified the TCR CDR3 region. Each CDR3 protein gets one entry after TCRdb re-called the multiplex PCR reads with MiXCR. Counted here are some 560,000 distinct CDR3 sequences, 15% to 18% occurring once; the ten biggest clones make up roughly 7.3%. This specimen belongs to a study of T cells in Graves' hyperthyroidism and ophthalmopathy. Findings and limits, study-wide: Most clonotypes expanded in the thyroid (above 0.001) were also present in blood.

J lost 4 bases, V lost 1 base, and 12 bases had no gene match. There are 18 residues in the CDR3. The germline V gene encodes CDR1 SGDLS and CDR2 YYNGEE. The sequence derives from a woman in her 30s with Graves' hyperthyroidism. The chain recombines TRBV9 with TRBJ2-1, with TRBD1 matching over 9 bases. Sequenced material: blood. Written as DNA, the CDR3 is TGTGCCAGCAGCGTAAGTGTGGGAGGCGACAGGGGGTACAATGAGCAGTTCTTC. It encodes CASSVSVGGDRGYNEQFF.